These 27 T cell receptor beta chains share one sample of origin, sequenced in a study of OX40 agonist ivuxolimab in advanced cancers. The data were produced by immunoSEQ multiplex PCR, yet TCRdb's version contains in-frame clones alone and is incomplete. The table lists about 83,000 clones, approximately 91% of them singletons. Here the sequenced sample was CD4+ or CD8+ T cells sorted from blood, taken in a trial of the OX40 agonist ivuxolimab. Every receptor here comes from an adult with an advanced solid tumor such as melanoma, head and neck, liver or kidney cancer.

V usage is TRBV4-1 and J usage is TRBJ2-1; D is unresolved. This CDR3 comprises 15 residues. Germline V gene sequence: CDR1 MGHRA, CDR2 YSYEKL. Trimming removed 0 bases from V and 3 bases from J, with 9 bases in between. CDR3 region: CASSQEAHNYNEQFF. In DNA form, the CDR3 reads TGCGCCAGCAGCCAAGAAGCTCACAACTACAATGAGCAGTTCTTC.

This chain links TRBV2 with TRBJ2-3, with unresolved D. Between the trimmed V and J ends, which lost 10 bases and 3 bases, there was a span of 8 bases. CDR3 length: 11 residues. The germline gives CDR1 SNHLY, CDR2 FYNNEI. CDR3 in amino acids: CATSRTDTQYF. CDR3 nucleotides: TGTGCCACCTCTAGGACAGATACGCAGTATTTT.

The chain uses TRBV7-9 and TRBJ1-1; D is unresolved. This CDR3 comprises 14 residues. CDR1 is SEHNR and CDR2 is FQNEAQ in the germline V gene (reference sequence). The V end lost 5 bases, the J end lost 1 base, and 11 bases lay between the germline ends. The CDR3: CASSPQAPNTEAFF. Here the CDR3 DNA reads TGTGCCAGCAGCCCCCAGGCTCCGAACACTGAAGCTTTCTTT.

This clone was counted between two and nine times. The rearrangement uses TRBV9 and TRBJ1-1; D unresolved. Germline CDR1 SGDLS, CDR2 YYNGEE. Trimming cost V 4 bases and J 2 bases, with 12 bases left between them. CDR3 length equals 14 residues. CDR3 DNA sequence: TGTGCCAGCAGCCTACAGAGCCGCAACACTGAAGCTTTCTTT. This translates into CASSLQSRNTEAFF.

V gene TRBV11-2 combines with J gene TRBJ2-4; TRBD2 matches 11 bases. Germline CDR1 and CDR2: SGHAT and FQNNGV. Trimming took 5 bases from V and 0 from J; bases not matched to a gene: 12. The CDR3 consists of 19 residues. DNA of the CDR3: TGTGCCAGCAGCCCCGTTAGCGGGGGGGCCGCATTAGCCAAAAACATTCAGTACTTC. Amino acids: CASSPVSGGAALAKNIQYF.

The chain links TRBV5-7 to TRBJ1-5, with 7 positions matching TRBD1. TRBV5-7 is an ORF, and what it does is uncertain. The V gene end was trimmed by 7 bases and the J gene end by 2 bases; junction bases not matched to a gene: 15. The CDR3 is made up of 17 amino acids. The CDR3 loop is CASLNGQDIVGNQPQHF. DNA for the CDR3: TGTGCCAGCTTGAATGGACAGGATATAGTGGGCAATCAGCCCCAGCATTTT.

The chain combines TRBV19 with TRBJ2-3, with D unresolved. This CDR3 is 15 amino acids long. Deletions cut 6 bases from V and 1 base from J, with 14 bases between. Germline V gene sequence: CDR1 LNHDA, CDR2 SQIVND (reference sequence). The CDR3 nucleotides read TGTGCCAGTAGCCGGGCCCAGGAAGGCACAGATACGCAGTATTTT. Translating gives CASSRAQEGTDTQYF.

This rearrangement joins TRBV15 to TRBJ1-5; D gene ambiguous. CDR1 LNHNV and CDR2 YYDKDF come from the germline V gene (reference sequence). CDR3 length equals 14 residues. V shed 0 bases and J shed 5 bases, with 8 bases lying between them. CDR3 coding DNA: TGTGCCACCAGCAGAGAGGGCGGATATCAGCCCCAGCATTTT. It specifies CATSREGGYQPQHF.

The chain uses TRBV5-1 and TRBJ2-3; tentative D call: TRBD2 (5 bases). Germline loops: CDR1 SGHRS, CDR2 YFSETQ. Trimming pared 2 bases from V and 0 bases from J, leaving 10 bases between. The CDR3 contains 15 residues. CDR3 residues: CASSLYGVSTDTQYF. Here the CDR3 DNA reads TGCGCCAGCAGCTTATACGGGGTTAGCACAGATACGCAGTATTTT. The complete variable domain, with remaining parts taken from reference TRBV5-1 and TRBJ2-3, reads KAGVTQTPRYLIKTRGQQVTLSCSPISGHRSVSWYQQTPGQGLQFLFEYFSETQRNKGNFPGRFSGRQFSNSRSEMNVSTLELGDSALYLCASSLYGVSTDTQYFGPGTRLTVL.

The genes are TRBV9 and TRBJ2-7, with TRBD1 matching over 10 bases. The CDR3 spans 15 residues. Germline-derived CDR1 and CDR2 are SGDLS and YYNGEE. The J segment lost 2 bases and the V segment lost 4 bases, leaving 6 bases of the junction unmatched. CDR3 bases: TGTGCCAGCAGCCTCCGGGACAGGGGACCCTACGAGCAGTACTTC. Translated: CASSLRDRGPYEQYF.

The chain couples TRBV7-9 to TRBJ1-6; unclear D gene. The CDR3 loop spans 14 amino acids. The V end lost 5 bases, the J end lost 6 bases, and 11 bases lay between the germline ends. Germline-derived CDR1 and CDR2 are SEHNR and FQNEAQ (reference sequence). Written as DNA, the CDR3 is TGTGCCAGCAGCCCAGACGGTTCTAATTCACCCCTCCACTTT. This encodes CASSPDGSNSPLHF.

The V and J genes are TRBV29-1 and TRBJ2-3, with no clear D. The germline gives CDR1 SQVTM, CDR2 ANQGSEA. V was shortened by 4 bases and J by 0 bases, with 8 bases between the two germline ends. This CDR3 has 13 amino acids. CDR3 region: CSVVSDSTDTQYF. CDR3 DNA: TGCAGCGTTGTGTCCGACAGCACAGATACGCAGTATTTT.

As regards this clone: Germline and junction disagree at one end, which may indicate a read error. The chain combines TRBV4-2 with TRBJ2-5; tentative D call: TRBD2 (5 bases). CDR1 and CDR2 (germline): LGHNA, YNFKEQ. The CDR3 spans 15 residues. CDR3 in amino acids: CASSQDRGSQVTQYF. CDR3 nucleotide sequence: TGTGCCAGCAGCCAAGATCGAGGGTCTCAAGTGACCCAGTACTTC.

The rearrangement uses TRBV28 and TRBJ2-7, with 7 bases that match TRBD1. The CDR3 has 15 residues. From germline, CDR1 is MDHEN and CDR2 SYDVKM. The V gene end was trimmed by 1 base and the J gene end by 9 bases; junction bases not matched to a gene: 12. This CDR3 reads CASSLSESLGGGQYF. Here the CDR3 DNA reads TGTGCCAGCAGTTTATCGGAAAGCCTAGGGGGCGGGCAGTACTTC.

The V call is TRBV18, the J call TRBJ1-5, with D maybe TRBD1 (5 bases). This CDR3 is 15 amino acids long. Germline CDR1 KGHSH, CDR2 LQKENI. The germline V and J ends were trimmed by 6 bases and 3 bases, with 15 bases remaining between them. Here the CDR3 reads CASSETGLDNQPQHF. CDR3 bases: TGTGCCAGCTCCGAAACAGGTTTGGACAATCAGCCCCAGCATTTT.

This clone occurred once. The rearrangement joins TRBV4-2 to TRBJ2-7, with D possibly being TRBD2 (6 bases). Deletions cut 3 bases from V and 0 bases from J, with 12 bases between. There are 15 residues in the CDR3. CDR1 LGHNA and CDR2 YNFKEQ come from the germline V gene. In DNA, the CDR3 is TGTGCCAGCAGCCAGACGGGACTGAGCTCCTACGAGCAGTACTTC. It is translated as CASSQTGLSSYEQYF.

The rearrangement uses TRBV6-4 and TRBJ2-7; D not certain. Trimming pared 1 base from V and 3 bases from J, leaving 10 bases between. The V gene's germline CDR1 is MRHNA and CDR2 SNTAGT. The CDR3 has 14 amino acids. Here the CDR3 reads CASSDFVGGYEQYF. The CDR3 DNA reads as TGTGCCAGCAGTGACTTTGTGGGTGGCTACGAGCAGTACTTC.

The chain joins TRBV19 to TRBJ2-4; D uncertain. The CDR3 is 13 amino acids. The ends were cut back, 3 bases at V and 5 bases at J, with 8 bases in the middle. Per germline, CDR1 LNHDA and CDR2 SQIVND (reference sequence). In DNA, the CDR3 is TGTGCCAGTAGTATCCAGGAACAAAACATTCAGTACTTC. Its protein is CASSIQEQNIQYF.

The chain uses TRBV7-2 and TRBJ1-1; D is undetermined. Germline CDR1 reads SGHTA; CDR2 reads FQGNSA. V was trimmed by 2 bases and J by 8 bases, leaving 12 bases between them. This CDR3 has 13 residues. CDR3 region: CASSLNSLGEAFF. CDR3 nucleotide sequence: TGTGCCAGCAGCTTAAACTCTCTTGGAGAAGCTTTCTTT.

V is TRBV7-2 and J is TRBJ2-5, with 16 nucleotides matching TRBD2. The CDR3 consists of 16 residues. The J segment lost 5 bases and the V segment lost 10 bases, leaving 10 bases of the junction unmatched. The V gene's germline CDR1 is SGHTA and CDR2 FQGNSA. The CDR3 region is CATQGLAGGPFETQYF. Written as DNA, the CDR3 is TGTGCCACCCAGGGACTAGCGGGAGGGCCCTTTGAGACCCAGTACTTC.

This chain's CDR3 is CASSPQGTINEKLFF. Here the CDR3 DNA reads TGTGCCAGCAGCCCACAGGGGACAATTAATGAAAAACTGTTTTTT. This chain uses TRBV7-2 with TRBJ1-4; 7 bases align to TRBD1. This CDR3 is built from 15 residues. V lost 5 bases, J lost 4 bases, and 7 bases stayed unmatched. Looked up from germline, CDR1 is SGHTA and CDR2 is FQGNSA.

The CDR3 DNA follows: TGTGCCAGCAGCGGACTAGGCCCTGTTAAGACCCAGTACTTC. Residues: CASSGLGPVKTQYF. V gene TRBV6-5 combines with J gene TRBJ2-5; 7 positions match TRBD2. Trimming cost V 6 bases and J 6 bases; bases outside gene matches: 10. The CDR3 is 14 amino acids. Germline-derived CDR1 and CDR2 are MNHEY and SVGAGI.

V usage is TRBV18 and J usage is TRBJ2-3; a possible D gene is TRBD1 (6 bases). Trimming left V 4 bases short and J 3 bases short, with 8 bases between. Looked up from germline, CDR1 is KGHSH and CDR2 is LQKENI. The CDR3 has 13 residues. DNA for the CDR3: TGTGCCAGCTCACGGACAGAAACAGATACGCAGTATTTT. Protein product: CASSRTETDTQYF.

The V gene is TRBV7-8, the J gene TRBJ2-3; D perhaps matches TRBD2 (6 bases). Germline V gives CDR1 SGHVS, CDR2 FQNEAQ. Trimming stripped 6 bases from V and 4 bases from J, with 14 bases between. CDR3 length: 14 amino acids. The CDR3 is CASSRRRGSDTQYF. The CDR3 DNA reads as TGTGCCAGCAGTCGGCGTCGGGGGTCAGATACGCAGTATTTT.

This chain connects TRBV28 to TRBJ2-7, with 8 nucleotides matching TRBD1. The CDR3 spans 15 residues. J gave up 3 bases and V 5 bases, and 9 bases lay outside the gene matches. CDR1 and CDR2 from the germline V gene are MDHEN and SYDVKM. The DNA of the CDR3 is TGTGCCAGCAGTCCGACAGGGGACCGTGGCTACGAGCAGTACTTC. The encoded protein is CASSPTGDRGYEQYF.

A remark on this clone: The sample holds other DNA sequences that translate to the same CDR3. V and J are TRBV15 and TRBJ1-6; D call uncertain. The germline CDR1 and CDR2 sequences are LNHNV and YYDKDF (reference sequence). The CDR3 is 15 residues long. V was clipped by 0 bases and J by 6 bases, with 9 bases between them. The CDR3 is CATSRDRESNSPLHF. The DNA for the CDR3 is TGTGCCACCAGCAGAGACAGAGAAAGTAATTCACCCCTCCACTTT.

The chain carries TRBV6-1 and TRBJ2-7; D is undetermined. Looked up from germline, CDR1 is MNHNS and CDR2 is SASEGT. The V and J ends lost 6 bases and 3 bases respectively, with 9 bases between them. There are 12 residues in the CDR3. CDR3 loop: CASRARFYEQYF. CDR3 DNA sequence: TGTGCCAGCAGAGCCCGCTTCTACGAGCAGTACTTC.